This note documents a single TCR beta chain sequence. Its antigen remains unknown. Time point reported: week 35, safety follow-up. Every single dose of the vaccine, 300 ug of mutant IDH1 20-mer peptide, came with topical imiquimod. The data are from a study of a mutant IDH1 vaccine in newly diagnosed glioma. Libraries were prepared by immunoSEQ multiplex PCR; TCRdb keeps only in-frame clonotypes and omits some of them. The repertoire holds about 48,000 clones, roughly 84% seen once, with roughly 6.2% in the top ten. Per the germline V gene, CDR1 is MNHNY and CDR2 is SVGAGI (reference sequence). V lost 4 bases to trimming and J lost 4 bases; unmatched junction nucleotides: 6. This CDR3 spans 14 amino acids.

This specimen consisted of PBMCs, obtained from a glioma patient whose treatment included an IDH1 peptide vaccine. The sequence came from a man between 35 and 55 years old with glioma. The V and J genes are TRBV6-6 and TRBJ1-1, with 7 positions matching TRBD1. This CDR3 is CASSLTGYGTEAFF. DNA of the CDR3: TGTGCCAGCAGTTTGACAGGGTATGGCACTGAAGCTTTCTTT.